The 13 T cell receptor beta chains below all came from one sample that was sequenced in a study of T cells in Graves' hyperthyroidism and ophthalmopathy. TCR beta CDR3 regions were amplified from RNA. With the HTBI primer set, the TCR CDR3 went through a first round of RT-PCR. TCRdb redid the calling of the multiplex PCR reads with MiXCR, one entry per CDR3 protein. The sample lists hundreds of thousands of distinct CDR3 sequences, over 15% seen once, with 15% to 20% in the top ten. Sequenced material: blood. The receptors here all came from a woman in her late teens or twenties with Graves' hyperthyroidism.

A note on this clonotype: This may be a read error: a much more frequent sequence differs by one nucleotide. The chain joins TRBV7-2 to TRBJ2-7, with 13 bases identical to TRBD2. Trimming cost V 3 bases and J 5 bases; bases outside gene matches: 7. The germline CDR1 and CDR2 sequences are SGHTA and FQGNSA. The CDR3 is 16 residues long. The CDR3 region is CASSLSGTSGNDEQYF. CDR3 bases: TGTGCCAGCAGCTTGTCCGGGACTAGCGGGAACGACGAGCAGTACTTC. The full variable domain, its missing parts supplied by reference TRBV7-2 and TRBJ2-7, is GAGVSQSPSNKVTEKGKDVELRCDPISGHTALYWYRQSLGQGLEFLIYFQGNSAPDKSGLPSDRFSAERTGGSVSTLTIQRTQQEDSAVYLCASSLSGTSGNDEQYFGPGTRLTVT.

The chain is built from TRBV24-1 and TRBJ2-2; D gene uncertain. The germline CDR1 and CDR2 sequences are KGHDR and SFDVKD. Trimming pared 4 bases from V and 3 bases from J, leaving 5 bases between. This CDR3 is 13 amino acids long. The CDR3: CATSEIDTGELFF. The CDR3 bases are TGTGCCACCAGTGAGATTGACACCGGGGAGCTGTTTTTT.

This clonotype was picked up a small number of times. This chain connects TRBV5-1 to TRBJ2-3; a weak D match, TRBD2 (5 bases). Trimming shortened V by 5 bases and J by 2 bases, and 15 bases separated the two germline ends. CDR1 is SGHRS and CDR2 is YFSETQ in the germline V gene. The CDR3 consists of 15 residues. For the CDR3, the DNA is TGCGCCAGCAGAACGACCGGGATTAACACAGATACGCAGTATTTT. Its translation: CASRTTGINTDTQYF.

CDR3 nucleotide sequence: TGCGCCAGCAGCTCTCAGCGGGGTAGAGATACGCAGTATTTT. Protein sequence: CASSSQRGRDTQYF. The rearrangement uses TRBV5-1 and TRBJ2-3; 7 positions agree with TRBD2. J lost 5 bases, V lost 3 bases, and 6 bases had no gene match. The germline gives CDR1 SGHRS, CDR2 YFSETQ. The CDR3 length is 14 residues.

This clonotype was counted ten times or more. V gene TRBV28 combines with J gene TRBJ1-2; D not resolved. V lost 2 bases, J lost 3 bases, and 7 bases lay in between. The germline V gene has CDR1 MDHEN and CDR2 SYDVKM. The CDR3 is made up of 13 amino acids. CDR3 in amino acids: CASSLVLDYGYTF. Written as DNA, the CDR3 is TGTGCCAGCAGTTTAGTCCTGGACTATGGCTACACCTTC.

A few counts support this clonotype. The chain recombines TRBV7-9 with TRBJ2-6, with 9 bases that match TRBD1. This CDR3 is built from 17 residues. CDR1 is SEHNR, CDR2 FQNEAQ, per germline (reference sequence). The V and J ends lost 4 bases and 9 bases, in that order; junction bases with no gene match: 13. CDR3 residues: CASSSGTGLLNDNVLTF. In DNA, the CDR3 is TGTGCCAGCAGCTCCGGGACAGGGTTATTAAATGACAACGTCCTGACTTTC.

This clonotype was recorded many times. The chain joins TRBV10-3 to TRBJ2-5; 15 bases are shared with TRBD2. Trimming cost V 9 bases and J 2 bases; bases outside gene matches: 7. The CDR3 covers 16 residues. The V gene's germline CDR1 is ENHRY and CDR2 SYGVKD. The DNA for the CDR3 is TGTGCCATGGCCGGGACTAGCGGGGGGACGCAAGAGACCCAGTACTTC. Translation: CAMAGTSGGTQETQYF.

This clonotype was recorded many times. The chain is built from TRBV29-1 and TRBJ2-3; no definite D call. V gave up 4 bases and J gave up 4 bases, with 9 bases separating them. The CDR3 has 12 residues. Germline CDR1 is SQVTM and CDR2 is ANQGSEA. The CDR3 DNA reads as TGCAGCGTTGGGATAGGGTCAGATACGCAGTATTTT. It translates to CSVGIGSDTQYF.

This clonotype came up many times. The chain joins TRBV5-1 to TRBJ1-2, with 7 nucleotides matching TRBD1. Trimming took 4 bases from V and 4 from J; bases not matched to a gene: 7. CDR1 and CDR2 from the germline V gene are SGHRS and YFSETQ. The CDR3 extends over 14 amino acids. The CDR3 here is CASSPGQASYGYTF. For the CDR3, the DNA is TGCGCCAGCAGCCCCGGACAGGCCAGCTATGGCTACACCTTC. The full variable domain, with the rest looked up from reference TRBV5-1 and TRBJ1-2, is KAGVTQTPRYLIKTRGQQVTLSCSPISGHRSVSWYQQTPGQGLQFLFEYFSETQRNKGNFPGRFSGRQFSNSRSEMNVSTLELGDSALYLCASSPGQASYGYTFGSGTRLTVV.

Ten or more counts support this clonotype. The chain carries TRBV12-3 or TRBV12-4 and TRBJ2-3, with TRBD2 matching over 12 bases. This CDR3 region has 16 residues. V trimming: 6 bases; J trimming: 3 bases; junction bases outside the gene matches: 7. DNA for the CDR3: TGTGCCAGCAGGGCGACTAGCGGGAGAACTACAGATACGCAGTATTTT. Translated: CASRATSGRTTDTQYF.

This clonotype was counted at least ten times. The chain recombines TRBV10-3 with TRBJ2-5, with 8 bases matching TRBD2. The CDR3 runs 14 residues. Germline loops: CDR1 ENHRY, CDR2 SYGVKD. Germline trimming cut 0 bases from V and 5 bases from J; bases unmatched to any gene: 2. CDR3 region: CAISESTGGETQYF. The CDR3 coding sequence is TGTGCCATCAGTGAGTCGACGGGGGGGGAGACCCAGTACTTC.

This clonotype was detected ten times or more. This rearrangement joins TRBV3-1 to TRBJ2-7, with TRBD2 identical over 9 bases. Germline V gene lookup returns CDR1 LGHDT and CDR2 YNNKEL (reference sequence). Trimming removed 0 bases from V and 5 bases from J; junction bases left unmatched: 11. The CDR3 totals 17 residues. The CDR3 DNA is TGTGCCAGCAGCCAAGATCTCTCGGGGACTAGCTTCCACGAGCAGTACTTC. Amino acid sequence: CASSQDLSGTSFHEQYF.

This clonotype was counted only a few times. V usage is TRBV6-4 and J usage is TRBJ2-1; the D gene is possibly TRBD2 (7 bases). The CDR3 runs 15 residues. Germline-derived CDR1 and CDR2 are MRHNA and SNTAGT. V lost 5 bases and J 7 bases, leaving 18 bases between the germline ends. Written as DNA, the CDR3 is TGTGCCAGCAGTCTCGGAGAGGGGGGGGGAAATGAGCAGTTCTTC. Amino acid sequence: CASSLGEGGGNEQFF.